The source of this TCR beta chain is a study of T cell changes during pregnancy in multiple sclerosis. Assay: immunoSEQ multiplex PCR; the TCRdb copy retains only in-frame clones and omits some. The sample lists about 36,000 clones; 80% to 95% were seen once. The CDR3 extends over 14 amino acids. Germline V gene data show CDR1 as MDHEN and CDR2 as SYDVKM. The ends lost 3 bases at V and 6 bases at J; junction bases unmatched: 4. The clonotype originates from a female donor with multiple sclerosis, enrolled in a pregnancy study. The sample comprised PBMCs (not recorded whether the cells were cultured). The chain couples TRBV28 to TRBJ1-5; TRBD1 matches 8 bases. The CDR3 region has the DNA TGTGCCAGCAGTTTCGGACAGGGAGGTCAGCCCCAGCATTTT. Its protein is CASSFGQGGQPQHF.